This paragraph covers one T cell receptor beta chain sequence. Every single donor gave one heparinised blood draw, and these averaged around 110 mL. Sort purity for all populations was recorded as exceeding 98%. Germline CDR1 reads SGHVS; CDR2 reads FQNEAQ. Trimming shortened V by 5 bases and J by 9 bases, and 17 bases separated the two germline ends. The CDR3 is 14 residues long. Every isolated RNA sample was fully reverse transcribed, so sequencing captured expressed TCRB transcripts. Assay: immunoSEQ multiplex PCR; the TCRdb copy retains only in-frame clones and omits some. The sample holds about 110,000 clones, roughly 43% seen once. The record originates from a study of beta chain features in type 1 diabetes.

The chain uses TRBV7-8 and TRBJ2-4; maybe TRBD2 (6 bases). This clonotype originated in a woman under 30 in good health. Sequenced sample: stem cell memory CD4+ T cells from blood. The chain's CDR3 is CASSPGTAAGIQYF. The CDR3 DNA reads as TGTGCCAGCAGCCCGGGGACTGCGGCGGGCATTCAGTACTTC.